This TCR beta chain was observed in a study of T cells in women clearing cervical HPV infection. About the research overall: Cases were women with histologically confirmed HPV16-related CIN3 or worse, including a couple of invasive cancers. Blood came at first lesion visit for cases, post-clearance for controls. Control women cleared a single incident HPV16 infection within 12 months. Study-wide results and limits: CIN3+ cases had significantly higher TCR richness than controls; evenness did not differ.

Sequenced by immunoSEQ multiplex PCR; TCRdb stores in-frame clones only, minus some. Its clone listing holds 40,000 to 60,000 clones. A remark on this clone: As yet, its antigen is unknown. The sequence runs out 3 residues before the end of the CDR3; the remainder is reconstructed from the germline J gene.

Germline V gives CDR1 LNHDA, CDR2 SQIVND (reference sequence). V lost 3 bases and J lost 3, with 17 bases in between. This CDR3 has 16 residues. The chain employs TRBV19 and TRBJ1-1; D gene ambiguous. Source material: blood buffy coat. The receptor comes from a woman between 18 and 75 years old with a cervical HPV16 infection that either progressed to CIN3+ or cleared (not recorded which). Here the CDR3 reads CASSIGLSVEDTEAFF. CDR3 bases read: TGTGCCAGTAGTATTGGTCTGTCAGTTGAGGACACTGAA.